This T cell receptor beta chain was captured by sequencing in a study of neoadjuvant anti-PD-1 for oral cavity cancer. Study summary: Nivolumab at 3 mg/kg was mostly given biweekly, three to four doses, pre-surgery.

V shed 4 bases and J shed 3 bases, with 12 bases lying between them. The CDR3 covers 15 residues. Germline-derived CDR1 and CDR2 are MRHNA and SNTAGT. Study-level findings and limits: Post-treatment tumors with larger preexisting clones showed more shrinkage. TCR analyses covered only a few patients per response group.

Many counts were recorded for this clone. No antigen is known for it. The protocol was immunoSEQ multiplex PCR, while the TCRdb copy is restricted to in-frame clones and leaves out a portion. The table has around 37,000 clones, roughly two fifths seen once; the top ten hold approximately 15%. Regarding time point: after neoadjuvant nivolumab, at surgical resection. Cohort: HPV-negative, locally advanced oral cavity squamous cell carcinoma patients. The chain recombines TRBV6-4 with TRBJ1-4, with a possible D match to TRBD1 (5 bases). The sequenced sample was tumor tissue, obtained after nivolumab (anti-PD-1) treatment. The origin of this receptor is a person between 35 and 79 years old with oral cavity squamous cell carcinoma. The DNA for the CDR3 is TGTGCCAGCAGTGGCCCCAGGGCCTCTAATGAAAAACTGTTTTTT. This sequence encodes CASSGPRASNEKLFF.